These T cell receptor beta chains were read from a single sample in a study of T cell repertoires in cytomegalovirus infection. Their target antigens are unknown. One entry per CDR3 protein, called by TCRdb with MiXCR from the reads. The data hold a few hundred thousand distinct CDR3 sequences, with 30% to 40% observed a single time. Specimen: cultured PBMCs, collected from culture after CMV antigen stimulation. Receptors were obtained from a human donor in good health (CMV status not recorded). Some clones in this sample may be carry-over from other donors' samples. Each CDR3 is given with its conserved first and last residue. A D gene is named only where the DNA matches it firmly. Rows give clone size only sometimes, using once, few, many, or a class for an expanded clone.

clone_size,v_call,d_call,j_call,cdr3_nt,cdr3_aa
.,TRBV3-1,TRBD1,TRBJ1-5,TGTGCCAGCAGCCAAGGAAAGGGACAGGGTTTGAGCAATCAGCCCCAGCATTTT,CASSQGKGQGLSNQPQHF
few,TRBV5-8,TRBD2,TRBJ2-5,TGTGCCAGCAGCCCGGGACTAGCGGGGCCAGAAGAGACCCAGTACTTC,CASSPGLAGPEETQYF
.,TRBV11-2,.,TRBJ1-1,TGTGCCAGCAGCACGGCCCGGACAGCCCCGAACACTGAAGCTTTCTTT,CASSTARTAPNTEAFF
few,TRBV5-1,.,TRBJ2-7,TGCGCCAGCAACTCAGTAGGGGGGCCGACCTACGAGCAGTACTTC,CASNSVGGPTYEQYF
.,TRBV6-2/TRBV6-3,TRBD1,TRBJ2-7,TGTGCCAGCAAAGGACAGGGGGCGAAGTACTTC,CASKGQGAKYF
.,TRBV12-3/TRBV12-4,TRBD2,TRBJ2-1,TGTGCCAGCAGTTCCCCCCCCGGGGGGGCCTACAATGAGCAGTTCTTC,CASSSPPGGAYNEQFF
.,TRBV14,.,TRBJ2-3,TGTGCCAGCAGCCTAACCCCCGGACTTGGCACAGATACGCAGTATTTT,CASSLTPGLGTDTQYF
.,TRBV24-1,.,TRBJ2-3,TGTGCCACCAGCTTGGACAGTCGGGATACGCAGTATTTT,CATSLDSRDTQYF
few,TRBV7-9,TRBD1,TRBJ2-7,TGTGCCAGCAGCTTCCCGGTGGGACAGGACTACGAGCAGTACTTC,CASSFPVGQDYEQYF
.,TRBV15,.,TRBJ1-1,TGTGCCACCAGCAGTCAATATCCCGGGACAACTGAAGCTTTCTTT,CATSSQYPGTTEAFF
.,TRBV29-1,TRBD2,TRBJ2-1,TGCAGCCCACGACTAGCGGGAGGGCCCTACAATGAGCAGTTCTTC,CSPRLAGGPYNEQFF
few,TRBV27,.,TRBJ1-5,TGTGCCACCAAGGTCGGTTGGGATCAGCCCCAGCATTTT,CATKVGWDQPQHF
.,TRBV5-1,TRBD1,TRBJ2-5,TGCGCCAGCAGCCCGATAGGGACAGCGGAGACCCAGTACTTC,CASSPIGTAETQYF
.,TRBV10-2,.,TRBJ1-1,TGCGCCAGCAGTGAATCAGGGGCGAATACTGAAGCTTTCTTT,CASSESGANTEAFF
few,TRBV7-2,.,TRBJ2-7,TGTGCCAGCAGCGGTCACCAGGGGTACGAGCAGTACTTC,CASSGHQGYEQYF
many,TRBV7-8,.,TRBJ2-1,TGTGCCAGCAGCCGTTATGGGGGGAGCTCCTACAATGAGCAGTTCTTC,CASSRYGGSSYNEQFF
few,TRBV12-3/TRBV12-4,.,TRBJ2-1,TGTGCCAGCAGTCTCCTAGGGATACCCCCCTACAATGAGCAGTTCTTC,CASSLLGIPPYNEQFF
.,TRBV11-2,.,TRBJ1-5,TGTGCCAGCAGCTTAGGAGCGGCGGATCAGCCCCAGCATTTT,CASSLGAADQPQHF
many,TRBV7-2,.,TRBJ1-5,TGTGCCAGCAGCCTGGGGGGGTTAAATCAGCCCCAGCATTTT,CASSLGGLNQPQHF
.,TRBV4-3,.,TRBJ1-1,TGCGCCAGCAGCCAAGATCCGCCCGGAGGGGGCACTGAAGCTTTCTTT,CASSQDPPGGGTEAFF
.,TRBV18,TRBD1,TRBJ2-1,TGTGCCAGCTCACCTCCCACGAACAGGGGTTTAAGTGAGCAGTTCTTC,CASSPPTNRGLSEQFF
.,TRBV19,.,TRBJ1-2,TGTGCCAGTAGTCCAGACAGAAGATATGGCTACACCTTC,CASSPDRRYGYTF
.,TRBV29-1,.,TRBJ2-1,TGCAGCGTGCTACTACTGGGTGAGCAGTTCTTC,CSVLLLGEQFF
few,TRBV7-6,.,TRBJ2-2,TGTGCTAGCAGCTTAGTTGCCGAGTCCGGGGAGCTGTTTTTT,CASSLVAESGELFF
.,TRBV19,TRBD1,TRBJ1-2,TGTGCCAGTAGTATGGGCGGGACAGTCTCCTATGGCTACACCTTC,CASSMGGTVSYGYTF
many,TRBV7-2,TRBD2,TRBJ2-7,TGTGCCAGCAGCTTACGGGGTCGGGCTAGCGGGATTCTTGGCGAGCAGTACTTC,CASSLRGRASGILGEQYF
.,TRBV6-5,.,TRBJ2-1,TGTGCCAGCAGTTACTCGTTCTCCCGGTGGGATGAGCAGTTCTTC,CASSYSFSRWDEQFF
.,TRBV7-2,TRBD1,TRBJ1-4,TGTGCCAGCAGTTATTTGGGACAGGGTGGAGAAAAACTGTTTTTT,CASSYLGQGGEKLFF
few,TRBV29-1,.,TRBJ2-5,TGCAGCGTTTCAGCAGGCAGTTTCCAAGAGACCCAGTACTTC,CSVSAGSFQETQYF
.,TRBV7-2,.,TRBJ2-3,TGTGCCAGCAGCTTAGATATTCCCCGGGTGACCCGCACAGATACGCAGTATTTT,CASSLDIPRVTRTDTQYF
.,TRBV6-1,.,TRBJ2-2,TGTGCCAGCAGCCCATTCACAGTCACCTCCGGGGAGCTGTTTTTT,CASSPFTVTSGELFF
many,TRBV12-3/TRBV12-4,TRBD1,TRBJ2-4,TGTGCCAGCTCGACAGGGCTAGCCAAAAACATTCAGTACTTC,CASSTGLAKNIQYF
.,TRBV10-3,.,TRBJ1-5,TGTGCCATCACCACGGACCCAAACTGGACGTATCAGCCCCAGCATTTT,CAITTDPNWTYQPQHF
.,TRBV6-1,TRBD2,TRBJ2-5,TGTGCCAGCAGTTCACAGACTAGCGGGGGCCAAGAGACCCAGTACTTC,CASSSQTSGGQETQYF
.,TRBV11-2,TRBD2,TRBJ2-5,TGTGCCAGCAGCTTAGAGGGCGGGAGGGCCTGGGAGACCCAGTACTTC,CASSLEGGRAWETQYF
.,TRBV15,.,TRBJ1-1,TGTGCCACCAGCAGAGATACTCATAGGGGAGCTTTCTTT,CATSRDTHRGAFF
many,TRBV7-2,.,TRBJ1-1,TGTGCCAGCAGCCCTCCGGGACCTGTTACAGCTTTCTTT,CASSPPGPVTAFF
many,TRBV27,.,TRBJ2-6,TGTGCCAGCAAGGGGAATGGGGCCAACGTCCTGACTTTC,CASKGNGANVLTF
once,TRBV12-3/TRBV12-4,.,TRBJ2-4,TGTGCCAGCAGTCCGGACTACAACAAAAACATTCAGTACTTC,CASSPDYNKNIQYF
many,TRBV20-1,.,TRBJ1-1,TGCAGTGCCATCCGGGGAGGCCTGAACACTGAAGCTTTCTTT,CSAIRGGLNTEAFF
few,TRBV7-2,.,TRBJ2-3,TGTGCCAGCAGCCTTGACAGGATTAGCACAGATACGCAGTATTTT,CASSLDRISTDTQYF
.,TRBV6-6,.,TRBJ2-5,TGTGCCAGCACCAACTCTGCGACCCGGGACCAAGAGACCCAGTACTTC,CASTNSATRDQETQYF
.,TRBV28,.,TRBJ2-7,TGTGCCAGCGGGAGTGAATGGTACGAGCAGTACTTC,CASGSEWYEQYF
.,TRBV27,.,TRBJ2-6,TGTGCCAGCAGTTCCCGTGGAGGCTCTGGGGCCAACGTCCTGACTTTC,CASSSRGGSGANVLTF
few,TRBV28,.,TRBJ1-1,TGTGCCACATTCGAAGCCGCGAACACTGAAGCTTTCTTT,CATFEAANTEAFF
.,TRBV6-5,TRBD2,TRBJ2-1,TGTGCCAGCAGTCAACCGGGACTAGGCGCCGGTTCCTACAATGAGCAGTTCTTC,CASSQPGLGAGSYNEQFF
.,TRBV5-6,.,TRBJ2-1,TGTGCCAGCAGCTTGTACGCGGCAGGTGGCAATGAGCAGTTCTTC,CASSLYAAGGNEQFF
.,TRBV7-9,.,TRBJ2-7,TGTGCCAGCACCCGGGGAACCTACGAGCAGTACTTC,CASTRGTYEQYF
few,TRBV6-2/TRBV6-3,.,TRBJ2-1,TGTGCCAGCAGTTACTCGGCTGCCCAGAATGAGCAGTTCTTC,CASSYSAAQNEQFF
once,TRBV7-6,TRBD2,TRBJ2-3,TGTGCCAGCAGCTTAGTGCAGACTAGCGGGAGAGATACGCAGTATTTT,CASSLVQTSGRDTQYF
many,TRBV7-2,.,TRBJ2-3,TGTGCCAGCAGCTTATTGGTCCGCACAGATACGCAGTATTTT,CASSLLVRTDTQYF
.,TRBV19,TRBD1,TRBJ1-4,TGTGCCAGTAGACCTCCGGGACAGGCCCTTGAAAAACTGTTTTTT,CASRPPGQALEKLFF
.,TRBV7-9,TRBD2,TRBJ2-3,TGTGCCAGCAGCTTGATAAGCGGGACTAGCACAGATACGCAGTATTTT,CASSLISGTSTDTQYF
.,TRBV7-9,.,TRBJ1-5,TGTGCCAGCAGCTCACAGGGTGCGGAGCCCCAGCATTTT,CASSSQGAEPQHF
.,TRBV7-8,.,TRBJ1-3,TGTGCCAGCAGCTTAGTCAGGGTTGGGCATGGAAACACCATATATTTT,CASSLVRVGHGNTIYF
many,TRBV7-2,TRBD2,TRBJ2-1,TGTGCCAGCAGCCTGGGGGGGGTTGCCTACAATGAGCAGTTCTTC,CASSLGGVAYNEQFF
many,TRBV7-2,TRBD1,TRBJ1-2,TGTGCCAGCAGCCTAAAACAGGGGGCGCATGGCTACACCTTC,CASSLKQGAHGYTF
.,TRBV14,.,TRBJ2-1,TGTGCCAGCAGCCAAGAATTGGGAGAGGCCCCCTACAATGAGCAGTTCTTC,CASSQELGEAPYNEQFF
few,TRBV6-5,.,TRBJ1-1,TGTGCCAGCAAAAGGGTGTTGAACACTGAAGCTTTCTTT,CASKRVLNTEAFF
.,TRBV7-9,.,TRBJ2-2,TGTGCCAGCAGCTCAGAAAAAGGGACCGGGGAGCTGTTTTTT,CASSSEKGTGELFF